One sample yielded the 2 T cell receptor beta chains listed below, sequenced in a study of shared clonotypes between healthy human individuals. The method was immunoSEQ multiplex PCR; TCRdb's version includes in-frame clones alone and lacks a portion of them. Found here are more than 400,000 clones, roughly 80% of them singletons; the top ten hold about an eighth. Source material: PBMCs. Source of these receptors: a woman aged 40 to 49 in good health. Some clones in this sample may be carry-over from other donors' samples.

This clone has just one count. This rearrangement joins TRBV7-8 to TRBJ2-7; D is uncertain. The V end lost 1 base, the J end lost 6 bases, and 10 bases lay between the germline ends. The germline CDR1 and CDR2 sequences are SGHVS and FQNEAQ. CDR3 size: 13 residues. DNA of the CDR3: TGTGCCAGCAGCTTAGAGGTGGTTGGCGAGCAGTACTTC. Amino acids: CASSLEVVGEQYF.

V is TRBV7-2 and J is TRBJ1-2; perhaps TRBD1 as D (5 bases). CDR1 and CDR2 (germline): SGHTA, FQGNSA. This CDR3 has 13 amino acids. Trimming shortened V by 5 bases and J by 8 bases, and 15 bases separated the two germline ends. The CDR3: CASSHQGGWGYTF. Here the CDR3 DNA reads TGTGCCAGCAGCCACCAGGGCGGTTGGGGCTACACCTTC. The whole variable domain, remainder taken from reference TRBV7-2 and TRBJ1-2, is GAGVSQSPSNKVTEKGKDVELRCDPISGHTALYWYRQSLGQGLEFLIYFQGNSAPDKSGLPSDRFSAERTGGSVSTLTIQRTQQEDSAVYLCASSHQGGWGYTFGSGTRLTVV.